One T cell receptor beta chain is described in this entry. Its antigen is not identified. The record originates from a study of cytomegalovirus exposure and HLA in healthy donors. Study-level information: Previous work identified 95 million to 140 million unique TCR beta sequences from some 170 million T cells.

Study-wide results and limits: Altogether, 164 TCR beta chains were recorded as cytomegalovirus-associated. The majority of CMV-associated TCR beta chains were reported as apparently HLA-restricted in a later analysis. Analysis was carried out at a later point, and it linked a missense DCLRE1C variant to TCR beta V- and J-gene trimming.

The PCR made use of 60 Vbeta and 13 Jbeta primers. The table came from immunoSEQ multiplex PCR; TCRdb's copy has only in-frame clones and leaves some out. Of some 180,000 clones in the sample, around 80% were seen once. Sequencing input: PBMCs. This receptor was obtained from a young man in good health and CMV-seronegative.

The CDR3 loop is CASSNAGTGNRAQYF. Here the CDR3 DNA reads TGTGCCAGCAGCAACGCCGGGACAGGGAATCGGGCCCAGTACTTC. The V and J genes are TRBV7-6 and TRBJ2-5; 9 positions match TRBD1. The CDR3 is 15 residues long. The ends lost 5 bases at V and 9 bases at J; junction bases unmatched: 13. CDR1 is SGHVS and CDR2 is FNYEAQ in the germline V gene.